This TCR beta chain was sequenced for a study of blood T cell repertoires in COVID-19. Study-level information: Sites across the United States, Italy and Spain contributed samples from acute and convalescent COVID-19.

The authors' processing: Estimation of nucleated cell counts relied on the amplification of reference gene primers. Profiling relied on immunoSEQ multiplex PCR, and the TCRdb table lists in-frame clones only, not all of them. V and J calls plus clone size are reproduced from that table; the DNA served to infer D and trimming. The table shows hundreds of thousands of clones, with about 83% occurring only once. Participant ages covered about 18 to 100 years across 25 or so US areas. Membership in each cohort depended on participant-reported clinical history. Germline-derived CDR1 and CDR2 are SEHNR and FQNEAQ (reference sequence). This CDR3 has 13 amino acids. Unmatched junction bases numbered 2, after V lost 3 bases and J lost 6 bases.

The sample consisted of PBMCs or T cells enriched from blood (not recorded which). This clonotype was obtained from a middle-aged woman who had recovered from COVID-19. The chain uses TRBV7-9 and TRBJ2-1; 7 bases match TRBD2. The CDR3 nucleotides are TGTGCCAGCAGCTTTTCGGGGGGCAATGAGCAGTTCTTC. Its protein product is CASSFSGGNEQFF.